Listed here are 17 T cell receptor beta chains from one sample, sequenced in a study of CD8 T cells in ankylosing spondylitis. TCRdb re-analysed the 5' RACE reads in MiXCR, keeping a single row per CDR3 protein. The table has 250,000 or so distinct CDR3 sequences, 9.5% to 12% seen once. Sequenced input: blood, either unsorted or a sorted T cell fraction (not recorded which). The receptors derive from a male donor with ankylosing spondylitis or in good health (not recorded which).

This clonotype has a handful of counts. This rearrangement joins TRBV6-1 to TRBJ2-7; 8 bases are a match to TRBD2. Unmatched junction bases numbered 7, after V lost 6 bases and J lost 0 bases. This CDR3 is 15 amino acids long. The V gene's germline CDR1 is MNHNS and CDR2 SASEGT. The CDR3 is CASRAGGTSSYEQYF. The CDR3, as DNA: TGTGCCAGCAGGGCCGGGGGGACTAGCTCCTACGAGCAGTACTTC.

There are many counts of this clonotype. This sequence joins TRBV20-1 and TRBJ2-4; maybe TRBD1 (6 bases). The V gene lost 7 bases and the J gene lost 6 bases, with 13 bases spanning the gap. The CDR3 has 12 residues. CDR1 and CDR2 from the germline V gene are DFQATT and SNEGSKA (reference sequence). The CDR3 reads CSVAPGANIQYF. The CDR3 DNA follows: TGCAGTGTCGCGCCAGGGGCAAACATTCAGTACTTC.

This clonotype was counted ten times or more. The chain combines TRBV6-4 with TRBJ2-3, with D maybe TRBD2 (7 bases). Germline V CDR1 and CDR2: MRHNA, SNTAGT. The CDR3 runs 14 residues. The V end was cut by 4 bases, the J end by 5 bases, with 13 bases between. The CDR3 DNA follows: TGTGCCAGCAGTGTGTCAGGGGAGGGAGATACGCAGTATTTT. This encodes CASSVSGEGDTQYF.

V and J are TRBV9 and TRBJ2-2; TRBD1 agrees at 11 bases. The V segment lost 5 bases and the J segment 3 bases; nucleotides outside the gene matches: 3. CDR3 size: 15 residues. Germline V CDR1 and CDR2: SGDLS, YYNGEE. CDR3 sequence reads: CASSRTGGDTGELFF. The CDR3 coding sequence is TGTGCCAGCAGTAGGACAGGGGGCGACACCGGGGAGCTGTTTTTT.

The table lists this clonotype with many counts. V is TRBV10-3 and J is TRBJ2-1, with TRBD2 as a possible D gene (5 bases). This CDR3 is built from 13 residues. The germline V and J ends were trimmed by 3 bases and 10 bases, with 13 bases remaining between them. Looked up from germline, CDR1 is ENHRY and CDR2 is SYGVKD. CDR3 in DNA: TGTGCCATCAGTGAAGTCCTGACTAACGAGCAGTTCTTC. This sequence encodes CAISEVLTNEQFF.

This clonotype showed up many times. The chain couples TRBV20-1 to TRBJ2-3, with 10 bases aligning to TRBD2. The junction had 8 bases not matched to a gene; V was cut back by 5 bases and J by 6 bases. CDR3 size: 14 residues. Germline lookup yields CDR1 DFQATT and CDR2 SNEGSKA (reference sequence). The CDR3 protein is CSAPSGGAGDTQYF. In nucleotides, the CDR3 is TGCAGTGCTCCAAGCGGGGGGGCCGGGGATACGCAGTATTTT.

CDR3 coding DNA: TGTGCCAGCAGCGACAGGGACCGGAGTTACGATGAGCAGTTCTTC. This translates into CASSDRDRSYDEQFF. V is TRBV7-9 and J is TRBJ2-1, with 7 bases lining up with TRBD1. Trimming took 5 bases from V and 8 from J; bases not matched to a gene: 12. The CDR3 spans 15 residues. CDR1 and CDR2 from the germline V gene are SEHNR and FQNEAQ (reference sequence).

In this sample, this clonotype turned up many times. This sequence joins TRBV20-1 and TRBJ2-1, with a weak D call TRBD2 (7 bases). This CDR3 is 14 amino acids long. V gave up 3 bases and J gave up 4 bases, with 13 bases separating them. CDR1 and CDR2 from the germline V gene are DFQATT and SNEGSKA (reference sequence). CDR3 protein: CSARAGRGYNEQFF. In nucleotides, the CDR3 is TGCAGTGCTAGGGCGGGGAGGGGGTACAATGAGCAGTTCTTC.

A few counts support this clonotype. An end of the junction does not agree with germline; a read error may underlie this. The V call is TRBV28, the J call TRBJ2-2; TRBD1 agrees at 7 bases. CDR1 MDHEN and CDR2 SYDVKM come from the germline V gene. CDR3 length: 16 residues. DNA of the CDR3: TGTGCCAGCAGCCCTAGGGGGCCCAGTGACACGGGGGAGCTGTTTTTT. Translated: CASSPRGPSDTGELFF.

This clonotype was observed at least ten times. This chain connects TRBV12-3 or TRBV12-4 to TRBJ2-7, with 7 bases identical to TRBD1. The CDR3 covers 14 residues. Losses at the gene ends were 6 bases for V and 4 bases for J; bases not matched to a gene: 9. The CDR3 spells CASSTPGGKYEQYF. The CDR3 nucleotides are TGTGCCAGCAGCACCCCAGGGGGAAAGTACGAGCAGTACTTC.

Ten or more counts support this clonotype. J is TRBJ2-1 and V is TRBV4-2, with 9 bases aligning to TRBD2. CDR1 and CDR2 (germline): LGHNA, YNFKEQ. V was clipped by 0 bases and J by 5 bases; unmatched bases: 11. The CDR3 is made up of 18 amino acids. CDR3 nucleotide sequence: TGTGCCAGCAGCCAAGACTTACTAAAGGGGACTAGCAACAATGAGCAGTTCTTC. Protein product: CASSQDLLKGTSNNEQFF.

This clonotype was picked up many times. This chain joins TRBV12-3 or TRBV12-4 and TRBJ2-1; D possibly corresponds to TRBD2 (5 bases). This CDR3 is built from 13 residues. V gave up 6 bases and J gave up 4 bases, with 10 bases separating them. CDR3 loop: CASSGDGYNEQFF. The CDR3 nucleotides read TGTGCCAGCAGCGGGGATGGGTACAATGAGCAGTTCTTC.

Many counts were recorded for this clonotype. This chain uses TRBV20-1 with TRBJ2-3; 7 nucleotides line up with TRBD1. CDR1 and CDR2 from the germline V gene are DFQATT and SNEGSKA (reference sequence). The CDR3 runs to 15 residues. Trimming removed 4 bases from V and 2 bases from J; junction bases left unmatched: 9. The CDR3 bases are TGCAGTGCTACCGAACAGGGGCGTCCCACAGATACGCAGTATTTT. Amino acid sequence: CSATEQGRPTDTQYF.

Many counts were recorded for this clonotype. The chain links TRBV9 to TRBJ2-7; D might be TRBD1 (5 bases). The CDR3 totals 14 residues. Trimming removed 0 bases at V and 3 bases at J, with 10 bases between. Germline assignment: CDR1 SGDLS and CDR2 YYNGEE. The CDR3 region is CASSVGVRDYEQYF. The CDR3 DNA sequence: TGTGCCAGCAGCGTAGGAGTCAGGGACTACGAGCAGTACTTC.

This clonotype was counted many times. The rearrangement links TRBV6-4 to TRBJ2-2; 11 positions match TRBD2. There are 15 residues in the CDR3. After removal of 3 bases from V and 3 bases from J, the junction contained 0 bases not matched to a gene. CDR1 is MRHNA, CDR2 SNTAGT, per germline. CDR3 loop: CASSELAGDTGELFF. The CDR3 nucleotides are TGTGCCAGCAGTGAACTAGCGGGGGACACCGGGGAGCTGTTTTTT.

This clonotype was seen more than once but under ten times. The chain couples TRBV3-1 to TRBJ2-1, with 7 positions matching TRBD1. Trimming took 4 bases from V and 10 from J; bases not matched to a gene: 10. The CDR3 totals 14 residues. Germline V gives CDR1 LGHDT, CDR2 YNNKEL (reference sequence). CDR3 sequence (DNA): TGTGCCAGCAGCCGAACGGACAGGATGAGAGAGCAGTTCTTC. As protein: CASSRTDRMREQFF.

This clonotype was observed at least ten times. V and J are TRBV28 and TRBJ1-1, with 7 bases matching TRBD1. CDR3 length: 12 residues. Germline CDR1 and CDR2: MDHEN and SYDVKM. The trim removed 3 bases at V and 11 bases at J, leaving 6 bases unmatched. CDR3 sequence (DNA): TGTGCCAGCAGTTTCCCGGACAGGATCGCTTTCTTT. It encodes CASSFPDRIAFF.